This T cell receptor (beta chain) is drawn from a study of T cell repertoires in cytomegalovirus infection. Study at large: Newly reported HLA-C-restricted and thoroughly characterized HLA-B-restricted CMV epitopes were employed. General study points: CMV-specific TCR beta clonotypes restricted by HLA-C dominated the ex vivo response.

CDR1 SGHVS and CDR2 FQNEAQ come from the germline V gene. The CDR3 extends over 19 amino acids. With V trimmed by 6 bases and J by 5 bases, 17 bases remained unmatched. This clonotype was seen repeatedly, ten times or more. Antigen: not known. TCRdb re-called the reads with MiXCR, one entry per CDR3 protein. The sample includes roughly 570,000 distinct CDR3 sequences, 40% of them seen just once. The source material was cultured PBMCs, sampled from culture after CMV antigen stimulation. V usage is TRBV7-8 and J usage is TRBJ2-2; 11 nucleotides match TRBD2. The sequence was collected from a human donor in good health (CMV status not recorded). Some clones in this sample may be carry-over from other donors' samples. CDR3 sequence reads: CASSLTGSGRAGATGELFF. DNA of the CDR3: TGTGCCAGCAGTCTCACGGGTAGCGGGAGGGCCGGGGCGACCGGGGAGCTGTTTTTT.